This T cell receptor beta chain emerged from a study of T cell repertoires in cytomegalovirus infection. Broader study findings: Based on cumulative public TCR beta family frequency, carriers of CMV plus the relevant HLA were identified.

From the reads, TCRdb called clonotypes with MiXCR, one entry per CDR3 protein. This table has 550,000 to 700,000 distinct CDR3 sequences, roughly 43% appearing once. This clonotype was counted many times. Its antigen is currently unknown. V was trimmed by 6 bases and J by 2 bases, leaving 16 bases between them. This CDR3 spans 15 amino acids. Germline V gene data show CDR1 as SGHVS and CDR2 as FQNEAQ. V gene TRBV7-8 combines with J gene TRBJ2-5; D may correspond to TRBD1 or TRBD2 (5 bases each). The sequence was obtained from a human donor in good health (CMV status not recorded). Some clones in this sample may be carry-over from other donors' samples. Material: cultured PBMCs, obtained from culture after CMV antigen stimulation. The CDR3 nucleotides read TGTGCCAGCAGTTCAACGGTCGGGGCTCAAGAGACCCAGTACTTC. Protein sequence: CASSSTVGAQETQYF.